The sequence of this T cell receptor beta chain was determined in a study of shared clonotypes between healthy human individuals. Study context: Each donor had three CD4 naive, three CD4 memory, two CD8 naive and one CD8 memory plate. Study-wide results and limits: Non-shared clonotypes displayed generation probabilities falling below those of clonotypes present in all four donors.

Concerning this clone: The antigen is not known.

Profiled with immunoSEQ multiplex PCR; TCRdb holds only in-frame clones, not every one. The table lists hundreds of thousands of clones, around 86% of them singletons. Combining CD45RO+ cells with CCR7-negative CD45RA+ TemRA cells gave CD8 memory. From germline, CDR1 is MNHEY and CDR2 SMNVEV (reference sequence). This CDR3 is built from 14 residues. V lost 6 bases, J lost 5 bases, and 16 bases lay in between. This clonotype was obtained from a man between 18 and 35 years old in good health. The chain carries TRBV27 and TRBJ1-1; D uncertain. Material for sequencing was memory CD8+ T cells sorted from blood. Specified subset: CD45RO+ cells pooled with CCR7-negative TemRA cells. The CDR3 is CASSPSGSGTEAFF. The CDR3 DNA reads TGTGCCAGCAGCCCTAGTGGTTCGGGGACTGAAGCTTTCTTT.